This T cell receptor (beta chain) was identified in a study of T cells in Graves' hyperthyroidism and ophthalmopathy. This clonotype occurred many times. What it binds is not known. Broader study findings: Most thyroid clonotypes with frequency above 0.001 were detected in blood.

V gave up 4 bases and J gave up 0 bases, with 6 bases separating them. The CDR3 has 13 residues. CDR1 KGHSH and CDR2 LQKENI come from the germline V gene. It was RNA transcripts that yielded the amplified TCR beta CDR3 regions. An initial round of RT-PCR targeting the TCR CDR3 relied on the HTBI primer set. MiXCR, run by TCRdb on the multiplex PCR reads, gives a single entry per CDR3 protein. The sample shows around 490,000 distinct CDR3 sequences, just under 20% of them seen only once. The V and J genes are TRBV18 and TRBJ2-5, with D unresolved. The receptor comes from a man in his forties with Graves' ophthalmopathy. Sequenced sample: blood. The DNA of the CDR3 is TGTGCCAGCTCACGGAGACACCAAGAGACCCAGTACTTC. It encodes CASSRRHQETQYF.